This is a list of T cell receptor beta chains from one sample in a study of blood T cell repertoires in COVID-19. The method was immunoSEQ multiplex PCR; TCRdb's version includes in-frame clones alone and lacks a portion of them. The table lists 25,000 to 35,000 clones, about 91% of them singletons. The sample comprised peripheral blood. These receptors came from a human donor in a cohort sampled during active COVID-19. The CDR3 runs from the conserved cysteine through the conserved F or W. The order of the fields is J gene, D gene, clone size, V gene, CDR3 DNA, CDR3 protein. D genes are given only for firm matches. The size field is filled for only some rows; it gives once, few, many or a size class.

j_gene: TRBJ1-2
d_gene: -
abundance: -
v_gene: TRBV6-5
CDR3nt: TGTGCCAGCAGTTCCGGTTCGGGTAACTATGGCTACACCTTC
CDR3aa: CASSSGSGNYGYTF

j_gene: TRBJ2-7
d_gene: -
abundance: -
v_gene: TRBV11-2
CDR3nt: TGTGCCAGCAGCTTAGACACCAGCGAGCAGTACTTC
CDR3aa: CASSLDTSEQYF

j_gene: TRBJ2-7
d_gene: -
abundance: -
v_gene: TRBV10-2
CDR3nt: TGCGCCAGCAGTGAGATAGCATTTTACGAGCAGTACTTC
CDR3aa: CASSEIAFYEQYF

j_gene: TRBJ2-5
d_gene: TRBD2
abundance: -
v_gene: TRBV6-5
CDR3nt: TGTGCCAGCAGTTACCAATCCCCGGGGAGGGGCGAGACCCAGTACTTC
CDR3aa: CASSYQSPGRGETQYF

j_gene: TRBJ1-2
d_gene: TRBD1
abundance: once
v_gene: TRBV2
CDR3nt: TGTGCCAGCAGTGACCAACGGACAGGGGTAGGCGGCTACACCTTC
CDR3aa: CASSDQRTGVGGYTF

j_gene: TRBJ1-2
d_gene: TRBD1
abundance: -
v_gene: TRBV19
CDR3nt: TGTGCCAGTAGTGCGTTAGGGACAGGAGGCTACACCTTC
CDR3aa: CASSALGTGGYTF

j_gene: TRBJ2-7
d_gene: -
abundance: -
v_gene: TRBV3-1/TRBV3-2
CDR3nt: TGTGCCAGCAGCCAACTAACTAGCTACCACGAGCAGTACTTC
CDR3aa: CASSQLTSYHEQYF

j_gene: TRBJ2-5
d_gene: -
abundance: -
v_gene: TRBV10-3
CDR3nt: TGTGCCATTCGGGGGGCTAGGGGGGAGACCCAGTACTTC
CDR3aa: CAIRGARGETQYF

j_gene: TRBJ2-5
d_gene: -
abundance: -
v_gene: TRBV11-2
CDR3nt: TGTGCCAGCAGAGACAAAGGCGGGGAGACCCAGTACTTC
CDR3aa: CASRDKGGETQYF

j_gene: TRBJ2-6
d_gene: TRBD1
abundance: -
v_gene: TRBV5-1
CDR3nt: TGCGCCAGCAGCCAGGACAGGCGGCAAATAGGGGCCAACGTCCTGACTTTC
CDR3aa: CASSQDRRQIGANVLTF

j_gene: TRBJ2-3
d_gene: TRBD1
abundance: -
v_gene: TRBV7-3
CDR3nt: TGTGCCAGCAGCCTGGAGGGGACAGGGCGGCCAGATACGCAGTATTTT
CDR3aa: CASSLEGTGRPDTQYF

j_gene: TRBJ2-2
d_gene: TRBD1
abundance: -
v_gene: TRBV19
CDR3nt: TGTGCCAGTACCCCTAACGTGGGACAGGGATCAACCGGGGAGCTGTTTTTT
CDR3aa: CASTPNVGQGSTGELFF

j_gene: TRBJ2-7
d_gene: -
abundance: -
v_gene: TRBV6-5
CDR3nt: TGTGCCAGCAGCCAGGGTGGCTACGAGCAGTACTTC
CDR3aa: CASSQGGYEQYF

j_gene: TRBJ1-3
d_gene: TRBD1
abundance: -
v_gene: TRBV13
CDR3nt: TGTGCCAGCAGCCCTACAGGGGTGAGGGGAAACACCATATATTTT
CDR3aa: CASSPTGVRGNTIYF

j_gene: TRBJ2-7
d_gene: -
abundance: -
v_gene: TRBV19
CDR3nt: TGTGCCAGTAGTATCTCTCCCCCCTACGAGCAGTACTTC
CDR3aa: CASSISPPYEQYF

j_gene: TRBJ2-2
d_gene: TRBD2
abundance: once
v_gene: TRBV10-3
CDR3nt: TGTGCCATCAGGGGGACCTCGGGACTAGCGGGGGCCGGGGAGCTGTTTTTT
CDR3aa: CAIRGTSGLAGAGELFF